What follows are 8 T cell receptor beta chains derived from one specimen sequenced in a study of early T cells in non-severe SARS-CoV-2 infection. From the 5' RACE reads, TCRdb called clonotypes with MiXCR, one entry per CDR3 protein. The sample consists of about 55,000 distinct CDR3 sequences, about 15% of them appearing once. This sample comprised whole blood, obtained at baseline. The receptors shown here come from an adult who was a healthcare worker with PCR-confirmed SARS-CoV-2 infection or an uninfected control (not recorded which).

This clonotype was seen a few times. The chain employs TRBV15 and TRBJ2-1; possibly TRBD2 for D (6 bases). CDR1 LNHNV and CDR2 YYDKDF come from the germline V gene (reference sequence). The CDR3 is made up of 15 amino acids. The V gene lost 3 bases and the J gene lost 6 bases, with 15 bases spanning the gap. The CDR3 here is CATSSIVGLRNEQFF. For the CDR3, the DNA is TGTGCCACCAGCAGTATCGTAGGACTACGCAATGAGCAGTTCTTC.

A few counts support this clonotype. This rearrangement joins TRBV19 to TRBJ1-1; 8 bases fit TRBD1. Trimming cost V 6 bases and J 3 bases; bases outside gene matches: 3. The CDR3 is made up of 13 amino acids. Germline V gene lookup returns CDR1 LNHDA and CDR2 SQIVND (reference sequence). CDR3 bases: TGTGCCAGTAGCAGGGGGCGGGACACTGAAGCTTTCTTT. Protein product: CASSRGRDTEAFF.

V is TRBV6-5 and J is TRBJ1-2, with TRBD1 matching 9 bases. The CDR3 is 12 residues long. Germline CDR1 is MNHEY and CDR2 is SVGAGI. J was trimmed by 8 bases and V by 5 bases; bases with no gene match: 3. The CDR3 DNA is TGTGCCAGCAGTAAGGACAGGGGAGGCTACACCTTC. It yields the protein CASSKDRGGYTF.

The chain is built from TRBV11-2 and TRBJ2-2; 8 nucleotides align to TRBD2. The CDR3 extends over 15 amino acids. The ends lost 4 bases at V and 1 base at J; junction bases unmatched: 2. Germline V gene data show CDR1 as SGHAT and CDR2 as FQNNGV. The chain's CDR3 is CASSSAGGNTGELFF. In DNA, the CDR3 is TGTGCCAGCAGCTCCGCGGGGGGGAACACCGGGGAGCTGTTTTTT.

This clonotype has only a few counts. The chain links TRBV6-5 to TRBJ2-6; D is undetermined. This CDR3 is built from 15 residues. The germline gives CDR1 MNHEY, CDR2 SVGAGI. With 2 bases removed from V and 0 bases from J, the gap between germline ends came to 5 bases. The CDR3 coding sequence is TGTGCCAGCAGTTACCGGGCCTCTGGGGCCAACGTCCTGACTTTC. This encodes CASSYRASGANVLTF.

This chain joins TRBV10-2 and TRBJ2-2; no clear D gene. Between the trimmed V and J ends, which lost 10 bases and 2 bases, there was a span of 14 bases. The CDR3 contains 14 residues. The germline V gene has CDR1 WSHSY and CDR2 SAAADI. The CDR3 sequence: CATKTQINTGELFF. CDR3 in DNA: TGCGCCACCAAGACCCAGATCAACACCGGGGAGCTGTTTTTT.

V usage is TRBV5-1 and J usage is TRBJ2-1; 7 positions match TRBD1. The ends lost 5 bases at V and 5 bases at J; junction bases unmatched: 10. Germline values: CDR1 SGHRS, CDR2 YFSETQ. The CDR3 has 15 amino acids. The CDR3 nucleotides are TGCGCCAGCAGACCGACAGGGAATAGCCACAATGAGCAGTTCTTC. It translates to CASRPTGNSHNEQFF.

The genes are TRBV20-1 and TRBJ2-3, with D tentatively TRBD1 (6 bases). This CDR3 spans 14 amino acids. CDR1 DFQATT and CDR2 SNEGSKA come from the germline V gene (reference sequence). V was cut by 6 bases and J by 3 bases, with 16 bases left in between. CDR3 residues: CSAPLRQGTDTQYF. CDR3 in DNA: TGCAGTGCCCCCCTGCGGCAGGGGACAGATACGCAGTATTTT.